The clone carrying this T cell receptor (beta chain) was detected many times. Trimming shortened V by 2 bases and J by 13 bases, and 11 bases separated the two germline ends. CDR1 and CDR2 from the germline V gene are KGHDR and SFDVKD. There are 12 residues in the CDR3. The sample is drawn from a study of glioma-infiltrating T cells. TCR alpha and beta CDR3 regions were amplified from RNA using iRepertoire nested multiplex PCR. TCRdb re-analysed the multiplex PCR reads in MiXCR, keeping a single row per CDR3 protein. The table shows 45,000 or so distinct CDR3 sequences, with around 20% occurring only once.

V usage is TRBV24-1 and J usage is TRBJ2-1; TRBD1 might be the D (5 bases). Sequences were obtained from glioma tissue, nonneoplastic brain tissue, or PBMCs (not recorded which). This receptor was taken from a human donor with low-grade glioma or glioblastoma, undergoing nonglioma brain surgery, or in good health (not recorded which). The CDR3 coding sequence is TGTGCCACCAGTGATTACAGGTCCCGCCAGTTCTTC. It translates to CATSDYRSRQFF.